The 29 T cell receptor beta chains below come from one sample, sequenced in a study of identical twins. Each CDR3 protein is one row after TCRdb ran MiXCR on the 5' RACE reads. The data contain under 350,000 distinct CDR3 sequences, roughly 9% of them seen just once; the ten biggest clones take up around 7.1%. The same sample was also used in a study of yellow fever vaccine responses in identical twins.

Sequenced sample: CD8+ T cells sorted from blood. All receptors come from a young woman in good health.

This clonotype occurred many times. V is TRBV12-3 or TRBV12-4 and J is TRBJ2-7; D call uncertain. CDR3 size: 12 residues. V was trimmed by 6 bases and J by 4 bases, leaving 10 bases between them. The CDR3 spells CASRQDTYEQYF. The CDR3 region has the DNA TGTGCCAGCAGACAAGACACGTACGAGCAGTACTTC.

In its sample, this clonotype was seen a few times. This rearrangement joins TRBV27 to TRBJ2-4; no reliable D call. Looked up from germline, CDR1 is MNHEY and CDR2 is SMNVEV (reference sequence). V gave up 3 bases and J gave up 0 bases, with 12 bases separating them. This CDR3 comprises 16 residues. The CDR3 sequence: CASSFVSSLAKNIQYF. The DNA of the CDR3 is TGTGCCAGCAGTTTCGTCTCCAGCCTAGCCAAAAACATTCAGTACTTC.

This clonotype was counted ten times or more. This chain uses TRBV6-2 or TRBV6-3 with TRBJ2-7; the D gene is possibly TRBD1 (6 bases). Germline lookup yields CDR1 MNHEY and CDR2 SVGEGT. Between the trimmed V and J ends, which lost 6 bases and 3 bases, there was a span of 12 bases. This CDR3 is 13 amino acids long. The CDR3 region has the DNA TGTGCCAGCAGCGCCGGGACATACTACGAGCAGTACTTC. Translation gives CASSAGTYYEQYF.

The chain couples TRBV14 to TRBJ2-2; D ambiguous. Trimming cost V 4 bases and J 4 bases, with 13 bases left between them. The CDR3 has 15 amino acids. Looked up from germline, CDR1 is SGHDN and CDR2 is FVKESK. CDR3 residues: CASSPFPLGTGELFF. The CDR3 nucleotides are TGTGCCAGCAGCCCGTTCCCCCTGGGCACCGGGGAGCTGTTTTTT.

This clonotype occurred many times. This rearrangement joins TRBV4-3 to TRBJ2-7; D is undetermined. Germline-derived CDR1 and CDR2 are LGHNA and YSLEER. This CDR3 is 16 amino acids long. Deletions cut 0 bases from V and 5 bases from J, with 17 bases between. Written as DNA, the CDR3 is TGCGCCAGCAGCCAAGATCGGATCCCGGTGGGTGACGAGCAGTACTTC. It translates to CASSQDRIPVGDEQYF.

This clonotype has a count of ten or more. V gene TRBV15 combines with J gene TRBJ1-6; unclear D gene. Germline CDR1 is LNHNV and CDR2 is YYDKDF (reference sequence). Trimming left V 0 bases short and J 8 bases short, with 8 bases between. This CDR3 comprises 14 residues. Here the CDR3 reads CATSRDPRDSPLHF. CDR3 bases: TGTGCCACCAGCAGAGACCCCCGCGATTCACCCCTCCACTTT.

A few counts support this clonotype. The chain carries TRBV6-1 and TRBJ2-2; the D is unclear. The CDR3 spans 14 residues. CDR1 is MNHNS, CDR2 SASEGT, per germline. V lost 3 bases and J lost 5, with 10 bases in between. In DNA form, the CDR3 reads TGTGCCAGCAGTGATCCAGGTTTTACCGGGGAGCTGTTTTTT. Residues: CASSDPGFTGELFF.

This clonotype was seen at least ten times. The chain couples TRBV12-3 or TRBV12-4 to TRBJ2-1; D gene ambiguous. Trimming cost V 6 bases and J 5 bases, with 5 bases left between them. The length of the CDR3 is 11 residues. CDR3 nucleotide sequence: TGTGCCAGCAGCTATAACAATGAGCAGTTCTTC. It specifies CASSYNNEQFF.

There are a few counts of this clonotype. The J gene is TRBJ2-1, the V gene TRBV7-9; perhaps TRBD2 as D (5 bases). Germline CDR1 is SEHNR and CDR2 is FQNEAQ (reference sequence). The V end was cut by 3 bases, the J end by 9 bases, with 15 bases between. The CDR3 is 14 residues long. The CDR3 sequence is CASSFSLSGSEQFF. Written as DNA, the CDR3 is TGTGCCAGCAGCTTCAGTTTGTCGGGGAGTGAGCAGTTCTTC.

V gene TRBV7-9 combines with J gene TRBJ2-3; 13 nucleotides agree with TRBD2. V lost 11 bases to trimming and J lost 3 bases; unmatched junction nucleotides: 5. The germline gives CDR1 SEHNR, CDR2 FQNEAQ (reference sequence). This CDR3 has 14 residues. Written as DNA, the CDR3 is TGTGCCGGCGGACTAGCGGGGGTAACAGATACGCAGTATTTT. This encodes CAGGLAGVTDTQYF.

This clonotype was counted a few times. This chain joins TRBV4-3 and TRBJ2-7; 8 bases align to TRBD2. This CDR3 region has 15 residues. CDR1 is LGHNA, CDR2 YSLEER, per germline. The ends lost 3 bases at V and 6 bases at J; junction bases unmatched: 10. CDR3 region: CASSQGRGGGGEQYF. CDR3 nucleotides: TGCGCCAGCAGCCAGGGCCGGGGGGGAGGCGGCGAGCAGTACTTC.

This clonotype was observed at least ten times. The CDR3 is CSAARGGRTGELFF. As DNA, the CDR3 is TGCAGTGCTGCACGGGGGGGCCGCACCGGGGAGCTGTTTTTT. The chain links TRBV20-1 to TRBJ2-2; 8 bases agree with TRBD2. V trimming: 5 bases; J trimming: 4 bases; junction bases outside the gene matches: 6. Looked up from germline, CDR1 is DFQATT and CDR2 is SNEGSKA (reference sequence). CDR3 length equals 14 residues.

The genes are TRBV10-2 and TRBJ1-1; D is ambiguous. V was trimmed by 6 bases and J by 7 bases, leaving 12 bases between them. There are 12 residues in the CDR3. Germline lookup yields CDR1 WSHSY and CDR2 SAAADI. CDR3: CASRRMRDEAFF. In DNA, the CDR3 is TGCGCCAGCAGACGAATGAGGGATGAAGCTTTCTTT.

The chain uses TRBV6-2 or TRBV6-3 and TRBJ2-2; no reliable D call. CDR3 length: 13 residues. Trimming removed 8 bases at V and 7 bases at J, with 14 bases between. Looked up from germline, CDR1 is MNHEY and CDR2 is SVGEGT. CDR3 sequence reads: CASCFLGNGELFF. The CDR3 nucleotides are TGTGCCAGCTGTTTCCTGGGAAACGGGGAGCTGTTTTTT.

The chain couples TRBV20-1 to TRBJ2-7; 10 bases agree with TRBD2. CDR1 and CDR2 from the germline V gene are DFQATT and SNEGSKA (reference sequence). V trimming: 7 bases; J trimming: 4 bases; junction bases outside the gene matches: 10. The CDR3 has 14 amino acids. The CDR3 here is CSVHTSGNLYEQYF. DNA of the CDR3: TGCAGTGTTCATACTAGCGGGAATTTATACGAGCAGTACTTC.

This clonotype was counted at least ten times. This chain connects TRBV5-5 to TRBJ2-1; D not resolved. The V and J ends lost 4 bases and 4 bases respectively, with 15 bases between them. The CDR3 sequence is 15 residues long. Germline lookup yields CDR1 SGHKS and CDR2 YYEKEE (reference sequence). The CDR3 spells CASSQFLSGYNEQFF. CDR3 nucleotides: TGTGCCAGCAGCCAGTTTCTGTCCGGTTACAATGAGCAGTTCTTC.

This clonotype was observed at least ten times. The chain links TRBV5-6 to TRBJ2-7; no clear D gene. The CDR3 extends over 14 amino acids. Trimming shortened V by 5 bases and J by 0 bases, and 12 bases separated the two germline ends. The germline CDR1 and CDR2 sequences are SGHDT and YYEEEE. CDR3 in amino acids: CASSYNALSYEQYF. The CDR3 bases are TGTGCCAGCAGTTACAACGCTCTCTCCTACGAGCAGTACTTC.

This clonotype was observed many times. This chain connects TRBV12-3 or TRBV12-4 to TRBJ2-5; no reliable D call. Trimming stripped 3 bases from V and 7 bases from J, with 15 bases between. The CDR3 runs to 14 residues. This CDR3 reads CASSLGRSLTTQYF. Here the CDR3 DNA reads TGTGCCAGCAGTTTGGGCAGGAGCTTAACGACCCAGTACTTC.

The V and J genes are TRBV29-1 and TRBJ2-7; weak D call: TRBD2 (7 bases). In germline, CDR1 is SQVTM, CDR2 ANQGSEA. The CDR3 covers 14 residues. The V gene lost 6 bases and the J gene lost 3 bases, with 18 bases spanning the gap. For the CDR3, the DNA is TGCAGCGTGATAGGGGGGGTCCTGTACTACGAGCAGTACTTC. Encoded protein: CSVIGGVLYYEQYF.

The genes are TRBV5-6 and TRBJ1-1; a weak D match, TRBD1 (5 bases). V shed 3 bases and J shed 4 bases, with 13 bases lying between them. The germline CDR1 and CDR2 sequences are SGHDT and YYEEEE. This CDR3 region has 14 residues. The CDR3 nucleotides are TGTGCCAGCAGCTCCGTGGGGGTGGGCACTGAAGCTTTCTTT. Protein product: CASSSVGVGTEAFF. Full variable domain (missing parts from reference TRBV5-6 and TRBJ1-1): DAGVTQSPTHLIKTRGQQVTLRCSPKSGHDTVSWYQQALGQGPQFIFQYYEEEERQRGNFPDRFSGHQFPNYSSELNVNALLLGDSALYLCASSSVGVGTEAFFGQGTRLTVV.

DNA for the CDR3: TGTGCCAGCAGCTTAGGCCCAGGGGGGTGGGTGAACACTGAAGCTTTCTTT. Encoded protein: CASSLGPGGWVNTEAFF. This chain uses TRBV13 with TRBJ1-1, with 7 positions matching TRBD1. This CDR3 comprises 17 residues. Germline trimming cut 0 bases from V and 0 bases from J; bases unmatched to any gene: 7. The germline V gene encodes CDR1 PRHDT and CDR2 FYEKMQ (reference sequence).

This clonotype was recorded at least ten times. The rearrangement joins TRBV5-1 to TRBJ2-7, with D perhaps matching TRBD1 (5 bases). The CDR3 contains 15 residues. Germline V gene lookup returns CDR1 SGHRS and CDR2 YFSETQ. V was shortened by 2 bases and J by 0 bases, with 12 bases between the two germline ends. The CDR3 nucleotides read TGCGCCAGCAGCTTCTGGGGCGACAGCTCCTACGAGCAGTACTTC. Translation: CASSFWGDSSYEQYF.

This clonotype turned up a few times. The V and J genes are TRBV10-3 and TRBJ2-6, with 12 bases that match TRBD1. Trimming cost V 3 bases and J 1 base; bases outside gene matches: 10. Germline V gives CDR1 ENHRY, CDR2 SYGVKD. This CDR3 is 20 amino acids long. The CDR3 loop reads CAISEGGTGGEISGANVLTF. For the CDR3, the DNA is TGTGCCATCAGTGAAGGCGGGACAGGGGGCGAAATATCTGGGGCCAACGTCCTGACTTTC.

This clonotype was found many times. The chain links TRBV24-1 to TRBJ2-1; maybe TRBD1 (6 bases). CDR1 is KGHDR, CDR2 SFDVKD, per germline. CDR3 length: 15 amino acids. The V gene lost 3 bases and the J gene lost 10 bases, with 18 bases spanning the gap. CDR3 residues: CATSDDGTRAWEQFF. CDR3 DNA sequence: TGTGCCACCAGTGATGATGGGACACGGGCTTGGGAGCAGTTCTTC.

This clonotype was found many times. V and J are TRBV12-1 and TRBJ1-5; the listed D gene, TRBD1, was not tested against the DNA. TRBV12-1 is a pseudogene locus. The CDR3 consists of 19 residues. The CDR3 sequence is CASSFVGTPVWDSNQPQHF. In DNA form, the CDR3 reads TGTGCCAGCAGCTTTGTCGGGACCCCGGTGTGGGATAGCAATCAGCCCCAGCATTTT.

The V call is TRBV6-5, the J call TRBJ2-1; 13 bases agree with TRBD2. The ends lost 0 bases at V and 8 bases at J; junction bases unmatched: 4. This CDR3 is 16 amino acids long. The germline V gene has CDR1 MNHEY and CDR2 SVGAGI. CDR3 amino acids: CASSYSGLAGNDEQFF. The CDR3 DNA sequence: TGTGCCAGCAGTTACTCGGGACTAGCGGGGAACGATGAGCAGTTCTTC.

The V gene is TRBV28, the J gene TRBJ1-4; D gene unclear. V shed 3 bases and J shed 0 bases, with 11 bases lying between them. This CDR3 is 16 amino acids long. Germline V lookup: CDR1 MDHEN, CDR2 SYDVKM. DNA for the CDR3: TGTGCCAGCAGTTTCTATCGGGGTGCAACTAATGAAAAACTGTTTTTT. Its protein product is CASSFYRGATNEKLFF.

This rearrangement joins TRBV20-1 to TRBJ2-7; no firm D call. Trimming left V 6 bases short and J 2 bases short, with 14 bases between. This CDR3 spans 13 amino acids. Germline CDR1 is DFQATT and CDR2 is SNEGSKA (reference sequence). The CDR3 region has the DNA TGCAGTGCCCAGATGTGGCTCCCCTACGAGCAGTACTTC. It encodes CSAQMWLPYEQYF.

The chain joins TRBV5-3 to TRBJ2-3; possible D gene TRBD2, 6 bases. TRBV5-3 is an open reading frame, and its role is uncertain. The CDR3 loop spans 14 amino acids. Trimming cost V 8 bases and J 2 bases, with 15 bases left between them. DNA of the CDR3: TGTGCCAGGGGCCCGCGGGACCTCACAGATACGCAGTATTTT. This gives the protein CARGPRDLTDTQYF.